Following are 20 T cell receptor beta chains from one sample sequenced in a study of blood T cells in healthy people across ages. Then a second PCR, running about 7 to 11 cycles, was carried out with a sample-barcoded 5' primer and a J-beta primer mix. TCRdb re-called the 5' RACE reads through MiXCR, storing one row per CDR3 protein. The data contain about 1.4 million distinct CDR3 sequences, roughly 60% of them singletons. Sample: blood. The receptors stem from a man in his late teens or twenties in good health.

The J gene is TRBJ1-2, the V gene TRBV20-1, with D possibly TRBD1 on 6 matching bases. V was clipped by 2 bases and J by 5 bases, with 15 bases between them. Germline V CDR1 and CDR2: DFQATT, SNEGSKA (reference sequence). CDR3 length equals 14 residues. The CDR3, as DNA: TGCAGTGCTAGAAGCGAACAGGGTCTATATGGCTACACCTTC. Protein: CSARSEQGLYGYTF.

The table lists this clonotype with a count of one. This chain links TRBV2 with TRBJ2-5, with 9 bases lining up with TRBD1. This CDR3 has 14 amino acids. The germline CDR1 and CDR2 sequences are SNHLY and FYNNEI. Trimming cost V 5 bases and J 11 bases; bases outside gene matches: 12. The chain's CDR3 is CASSSGTGLDEQYF. CDR3 nucleotide sequence: TGTGCCAGCAGTTCCGGGACAGGGTTGGATGAGCAGTACTTC.

The chain combines TRBV7-8 with TRBJ2-7; D remains ambiguous. CDR3 length equals 15 residues. V dropped 3 bases and J dropped 1 base, with 13 bases sitting between them. Germline V gene sequence: CDR1 SGHVS, CDR2 FQNEAQ. The CDR3 protein is CASSLLQTASYEQYF. CDR3 bases: TGTGCCAGCAGCTTGTTACAGACTGCGTCCTACGAGCAGTACTTC.

The V and J genes are TRBV12-3 or TRBV12-4 and TRBJ2-3; D may be TRBD2 (6 bases). This CDR3 is 14 amino acids long. V lost 3 bases and J lost 3, with 10 bases in between. Here the CDR3 reads CASSFGTQTDTQYF. CDR3 bases: TGTGCCAGCAGTTTCGGGACTCAGACAGATACGCAGTATTTT.

The chain joins TRBV24-1 to TRBJ2-1; a possible D gene is TRBD1 (6 bases). The CDR3 covers 17 residues. The germline V and J ends were trimmed by 5 bases and 9 bases, with 25 bases remaining between them. Germline CDR1 is KGHDR and CDR2 is SFDVKD. The CDR3 DNA sequence: TGTGCCACCAGTGGTAGAGGCATGCGAGCAGGGGACCTTGAGCAGTTCTTC. Translated: CATSGRGMRAGDLEQFF.

V and J are TRBV19 and TRBJ1-5; D unclear. Germline V gene lookup returns CDR1 LNHDA and CDR2 SQIVND (reference sequence). V was clipped by 3 bases and J by 4 bases, with 7 bases between them. The CDR3 contains 13 residues. The CDR3 here is CASSIPLNQPQHF. DNA of the CDR3: TGTGCCAGTAGTATCCCTCTAAATCAGCCCCAGCATTTT. The whole variable domain, remainder taken from reference TRBV19 and TRBJ1-5, is DGGITQSPKYLFRKEGQNVTLSCEQNLNHDAMYWYRQDPGQGLRLIYYSQIVNDFQKGDIAEGYSVSREKKESFPLTVTSAQKNPTAFYLCASSIPLNQPQHFGDGTRLSIL.

The chain combines TRBV3-1 with TRBJ1-2; 10 bases are a match to TRBD1. This CDR3 comprises 18 residues. V lost 3 bases, J lost 1 base, and 11 bases stayed unmatched. CDR1 is LGHDT, CDR2 YNNKEL, per germline (reference sequence). CDR3 bases: TGTGCCAGCAGCCACCGCGCGACAGGGGGCGGACTTAACTATGGCTACACCTTC. This sequence encodes CASSHRATGGGLNYGYTF.

This sequence joins TRBV7-2 and TRBJ1-4; perhaps TRBD1 as D (6 bases). The CDR3 extends over 14 amino acids. The V end lost 6 bases, the J end lost 8 bases, and 16 bases lay between the germline ends. The germline gives CDR1 SGHTA, CDR2 FQGNSA. The CDR3 DNA is TGTGCCAGCAGTTCAGACAGGTGGGGCGAAAAACTGTTTTTT. It yields the protein CASSSDRWGEKLFF.

V gene TRBV6-2 or TRBV6-3 combines with J gene TRBJ2-4, with 9 bases that match TRBD2. Trimming removed 6 bases from V and 6 bases from J; junction bases left unmatched: 6. CDR1 and CDR2 from the germline V gene are MNHEY and SVGEGT. The CDR3 has 14 residues. CDR3 protein: CASSPLAGLNIQYF. The CDR3 DNA reads as TGTGCCAGCAGCCCTCTAGCGGGGTTAAACATTCAGTACTTC.

V gene TRBV6-1 combines with J gene TRBJ2-7; possibly TRBD1 or TRBD2 for D (6 bases each). The CDR3 contains 16 residues. Trimming stripped 6 bases from V and 5 bases from J, with 23 bases between. CDR1 is MNHNS, CDR2 SASEGT, per germline. The CDR3 nucleotides read TGTGCCAGCAGCTTCGATGGGGGGCAGGGTCGGCACGAGCAGTACTTC. Its protein is CASSFDGGQGRHEQYF.

This clonotype was observed a handful of times. The chain is built from TRBV4-3 and TRBJ2-7, with TRBD1 identical over 9 bases. The germline CDR1 and CDR2 sequences are LGHNA and YSLEER. This CDR3 is 16 amino acids long. V was pared by 1 base and J by 1 base, with 5 bases of the junction left unmatched. CDR3 coding DNA: TGCGCCAGCAGCCAAGGGACAGGGGATACGTCCTACGAGCAGTACTTC. Protein: CASSQGTGDTSYEQYF.

The rearrangement joins TRBV7-3 to TRBJ2-5; D is possibly TRBD1 (6 bases). The CDR3 is made up of 14 amino acids. V gave up 6 bases and J gave up 4 bases, with 15 bases separating them. The germline V gene has CDR1 SGHTA and CDR2 FQGTGA. CDR3 in amino acids: CASSPGQNGETQYF. The CDR3 DNA follows: TGTGCCAGCAGTCCCGGACAGAATGGAGAGACCCAGTACTTC.

The rearrangement links TRBV3-1 to TRBJ2-6; TRBD1 agrees at 12 bases. CDR1 LGHDT and CDR2 YNNKEL come from the germline V gene (reference sequence). Trimming cost V 0 bases and J 3 bases; bases outside gene matches: 9. The CDR3 has 20 amino acids. DNA of the CDR3: TGTGCCAGCAGCCAAGACCCGCCCGGGACAGGGGGCTTTGGGGCCAACGTCCTGACTTTC. Its protein is CASSQDPPGTGGFGANVLTF. Drawing the rest from reference TRBV3-1 and TRBJ2-6, the complete variable domain is DTAVSQTPKYLVTQMGNDKSIKCEQNLGHDTMYWYKQDSKKFLKIMFSYNNKELIINETVPNRFSPKSPDKAHLNLHINSLELGDSAVYFCASSQDPPGTGGFGANVLTFGAGSRLTVL.

The J gene is TRBJ2-5, the V gene TRBV12-3 or TRBV12-4; 9 bases map to TRBD1. The DNA end is a closer match to TRBJ2-7, so the J assignment may be wrong. CDR3 length: 14 amino acids. CDR3: CASSMGQGIGEQYF. Written as DNA, the CDR3 is TGTGCCAGCAGCATGGGACAGGGTATCGGCGAGCAGTACTTC.

V and J are TRBV20-1 and TRBJ1-1, with a tentative D call TRBD1 (5 bases). From germline, CDR1 is DFQATT and CDR2 SNEGSKA (reference sequence). The CDR3 has 12 residues. Deletions cut 3 bases from V and 8 bases from J, with 13 bases between. The CDR3 loop is CSASGGNYEAFF. CDR3 in DNA: TGCAGTGCTAGCGGGGGAAACTACGAAGCTTTCTTT.

DNA for the CDR3: TGTGCCAGCAGTTTTATCCCTTTATCAGGTGGTGGCTACACCTTC. It specifies CASSFIPLSGGGYTF. V gene TRBV28 combines with J gene TRBJ1-2; no firm D call. Per the germline V gene, CDR1 is MDHEN and CDR2 is SYDVKM. V lost 3 bases to trimming and J lost 7 bases, with 18 bases between them. The CDR3 is 15 residues long.

There are a few counts of this clonotype. The chain joins TRBV5-1 to TRBJ2-2; TRBD2 matches 8 bases. This CDR3 is 16 amino acids long. The V and J ends lost 3 bases and 4 bases, in that order; junction bases with no gene match: 8. Per germline, CDR1 SGHRS and CDR2 YFSETQ. In DNA form, the CDR3 reads TGCGCCAGCAGCTCCGGGACTAGAATTGTCACCGGGGAGCTGTTTTTT. Protein product: CASSSGTRIVTGELFF.

The table lists this clonotype with a few counts. DNA for the CDR3: TGCAGTGCAGGGGCCGGGCTAGCGGACGCTGATACGCAGTATTTT. It translates to CSAGAGLADADTQYF. The J gene is TRBJ2-3, the V gene TRBV20-1; the match to TRBD2 covers 7 bases. The trim removed 6 bases at V and 6 bases at J, leaving 15 bases unmatched. This CDR3 comprises 15 residues. The germline V gene has CDR1 DFQATT and CDR2 SNEGSKA (reference sequence).

This chain links TRBV11-2 with TRBJ1-1, with 8 nucleotides matching TRBD1. Germline V gene data show CDR1 as SGHAT and CDR2 as FQNNGV. With 3 bases clipped from V and 0 bases from J, the junction kept 6 bases outside the gene matches. This CDR3 has 16 residues. The CDR3 sequence is CASSFPVDRVNTEAFF. CDR3 DNA: TGTGCCAGCAGCTTCCCTGTGGACAGGGTGAACACTGAAGCTTTCTTT.

This clonotype was counted many times. V is TRBV29-1 and J is TRBJ2-5; TRBD1 aligns across 8 bases. The CDR3 consists of 12 residues. Germline CDR1 reads SQVTM; CDR2 reads ANQGSEA. The V segment lost 7 bases and the J segment 11 bases; nucleotides outside the gene matches: 12. CDR3 in DNA: TGCAGCGCTCTAACTGGACAGGGAAGGCAGTACTTC. Its protein is CSALTGQGRQYF.